Listed below are T cell receptor beta chains from one sample, sequenced in a study of T cell changes during pregnancy in multiple sclerosis. TCRdb keeps only in-frame clones here, not all; method: immunoSEQ multiplex PCR. The data show about 50,000 clones, roughly 92% seen once. The input for sequencing was CD4+ T cells from peripheral blood mononuclear cells, taken before pregnancy. The source of these receptors is a female donor with multiple sclerosis, enrolled in a pregnancy study. The CDR3 runs from the conserved cysteine through the conserved F or W. Fields, in order: D gene, V gene, clone size, J gene, CDR3 DNA, CDR3 protein. A D gene is named only where the DNA matches it firmly. Clone sizes are given selectively: once, few, many, or a class where the clone is expanded.

>.|TRBV4-2|.|TRBJ2-6
TGTGCCAGCAGCCAAGATATAGGGGGGGCGGGAGGGGCCAACGTCCTGACTTTC
CASSQDIGGAGGANVLTF
>TRBD1|TRBV27|.|TRBJ2-5
TGTGCCAGCAGTTCCGGGACAGGGCTTGAGACCCAGTACTTC
CASSSGTGLETQYF
>TRBD1|TRBV25-1|.|TRBJ1-3
TGTGCCAGCAGTGAATCGGCAGGGGGAGTAGGTGGAAACACCATATATTTT
CASSESAGGVGGNTIYF
>TRBD1|TRBV5-1|.|TRBJ1-2
TGCGCCAGCAGCTTGGAGGACAGGGTCCCCTATGGCTACACCTTC
CASSLEDRVPYGYTF
>TRBD1|TRBV19|.|TRBJ2-7
TGTGCCAGTAGGGACAGGGGAGTCTACGAGCAGTACTTC
CASRDRGVYEQYF
>.|TRBV9|.|TRBJ2-7
TGTGCCAGCAGCGTAGAGGGGGAGGGCCTCTACGAGCAGTACTTC
CASSVEGEGLYEQYF
>.|TRBV11-2|once|TRBJ2-7
TGTGCCAGCAGCTTAGGGACACTTAGGAGCTCCTACGAGCAGTACTTC
CASSLGTLRSSYEQYF
>.|TRBV5-1|.|TRBJ2-7
TGCGCCAGCAGCAGCGCGGGGTACGAGCAGTACTTC
CASSSAGYEQYF
>.|TRBV16|.|TRBJ1-5
TGTGCCAGCAGCCAATACTTCGGGGGTCAGCCCCAGCATTTT
CASSQYFGGQPQHF
>.|TRBV19|.|TRBJ2-7
TGTGCCAGTAGTATTCAGGGGCCCTACGAGCAGTACTTC
CASSIQGPYEQYF
>.|TRBV4-2|.|TRBJ1-3
TGTGCCAGCAGCCAAGATCGAGGAGCTGGAAACACCATATATTTT
CASSQDRGAGNTIYF